The rows below give T cell receptor beta chains drawn from one sample of a study of blood T cell repertoires in COVID-19. Produced via immunoSEQ multiplex PCR; TCRdb's table is partial and in-frame only. The sample contains approximately 140,000 clones, more than 70% of which appear only once. The specimen was peripheral blood. The receptor set was obtained from a man aged 50-60 years with active or convalescent COVID-19. CDR3s include the opening cysteine and the closing phenylalanine or tryptophan. D genes are given only for firm matches. Size tells how often a clone was seen (once, few, many) or the class of an expanded clone, and some rows leave it out.

v_gene	j_gene	abundance	d_gene	CDR3aa	CDR3nt
TRBV6-6	TRBJ1-2	NA	TRBD1	CASCRQGGYGYTF	TGTGCCAGCTGCCGACAGGGGGGGTATGGCTACACCTTC
TRBV29-1	TRBJ2-7	NA	TRBD1	CSVAPRQGKYEQYF	TGCAGCGTTGCCCCTAGACAGGGGAAGTACGAGCAGTACTTC
TRBV7-2	TRBJ2-3	NA	TRBD1	CASSPGETGVTDTQYF	TGTGCCAGCAGCCCTGGGGAGACAGGGGTAACAGATACGCAGTATTTT
TRBV3-1/TRBV3-2	TRBJ1-3	once	NA	CASSQGARVYGNTIYF	TGTGCCAGCAGCCAAGGTGCTCGGGTCTATGGAAACACCATATATTTT
TRBV19	TRBJ1-4	NA	NA	CASRDFATNEKLFF	TGTGCCAGTAGGGACTTTGCAACTAATGAAAAACTGTTTTTT
TRBV27	TRBJ2-7	NA	TRBD2	CASSPAMLAGTYEQYF	TGTGCCAGCAGTCCCGCTATGCTAGCGGGTACCTACGAGCAGTACTTC
TRBV19	TRBJ1-4	NA	NA	CASSEGAVATNEKLFF	TGTGCCAGTAGTGAAGGGGCAGTCGCAACTAATGAAAAACTGTTTTTT
TRBV2	TRBJ2-7	NA	NA	CASSEAREQYF	TGTGCCAGCAGTGAAGCCCGCGAGCAGTACTTC
TRBV6-5	TRBJ2-7	NA	NA	CASSYSWQTYEQYF	TGTGCCAGCAGTTACTCGTGGCAGACCTACGAGCAGTACTTC
TRBV9	TRBJ2-1	NA	NA	CASSVEGANYNEQFF	TGTGCCAGCAGCGTAGAAGGGGCAAACTACAATGAGCAGTTCTTC
TRBV28	TRBJ2-7	NA	NA	CASSLRQGRYEQYF	TGTGCCAGCAGTTTAAGGCAGGGGCGCTACGAGCAGTACTTC
TRBV4-2	TRBJ2-2	NA	NA	CASSQDLVPNTGELFF	TGTGCCAGCAGCCAAGATTTAGTGCCGAACACCGGGGAGCTGTTTTTT
TRBV5-6	TRBJ1-1	NA	NA	CASSPNRNTEAFF	TGTGCCAGCAGCCCTAACAGGAACACTGAAGCTTTCTTT
TRBV6-5	TRBJ2-5	NA	TRBD1	CASRTTGGQETQYF	TGTGCCAGCCGGACTACAGGGGGCCAAGAGACCCAGTACTTC
TRBV19	TRBJ2-7	few	NA	CASTPGRGSSYEQYF	TGTGCCAGTACCCCTGGGAGGGGGAGCTCCTACGAGCAGTACTTC
TRBV2	TRBJ2-5	NA	NA	CASSGQAQETQYF	TGTGCCAGCAGTGGACAGGCACAAGAGACCCAGTACTTC
TRBV7-9	TRBJ1-4	NA	TRBD1	CASSSPGQGDEKLFF	TGTGCCAGCAGCTCACCGGGACAGGGAGATGAAAAACTGTTTTTT
TRBV5-8	TRBJ1-5	NA	TRBD1	CASSSDRVRWQPQHF	TGTGCCAGCAGCTCCGACAGGGTTCGATGGCAGCCCCAGCATTTT
TRBV3-1/TRBV3-2	TRBJ1-1	NA	NA	CASSQDSGNTEAFF	TGTGCCAGCAGCCAAGATTCAGGGAACACTGAAGCTTTCTTT
TRBV7-2	TRBJ1-5	NA	NA	CASSLSGTPSVQPQHF	TGTGCCAGCAGCTTATCGGGGACACCTTCTGTACAGCCCCAGCATTTT
TRBV2	TRBJ1-1	NA	NA	CASSVEGRDTEAFF	TGTGCCAGCAGTGTGGAGGGTCGGGACACTGAAGCTTTCTTT
TRBV9	TRBJ1-6	NA	NA	CASSPGPDSPLHF	TGTGCCAGCAGCCCCGGTCCCGATTCACCCCTCCACTTT
TRBV11-2	TRBJ2-7	NA	NA	CASTQAGYEQYF	TGTGCCAGCACTCAAGCAGGCTACGAGCAGTACTTC
TRBV5-1	TRBJ1-1	NA	TRBD1	CASSAGQGGTEAFF	TGCGCCAGCAGCGCGGGACAGGGGGGCACTGAAGCTTTCTTT
TRBV7-2	TRBJ1-5	NA	NA	CASSSGLRGHGQPQHF	TGTGCCAGCAGCTCCGGACTTAGGGGACATGGGCAGCCCCAGCATTTT
TRBV9	TRBJ2-3	NA	TRBD1	CASSIQGAPTDTQYF	TGTGCCAGCAGCATACAGGGGGCGCCGACAGATACGCAGTATTTT
TRBV18	TRBJ2-7	NA	NA	CASSPLSQGLHEQYF	TGTGCCAGCTCACCACTATCACAGGGTCTCCACGAGCAGTACTTC
TRBV28	TRBJ1-6	few	NA	CASSLLTLNSPLHF	TGTGCCAGCAGTTTATTGACTCTTAATTCACCCCTCCACTTT
TRBV6-5	TRBJ2-7	NA	TRBD1	CASSLTGTGSYEQYF	TGTGCCAGCAGTCTAACCGGGACAGGCAGCTACGAGCAGTACTTC
TRBV5-1	TRBJ2-3	NA	NA	CASSLVGSTDTQYF	TGCGCCAGCAGCTTGGTGGGCAGCACAGATACGCAGTATTTT
TRBV7-2	TRBJ1-1	NA	NA	CASSLQGMNTEAFF	TGTGCCAGCAGCTTACAGGGGATGAACACTGAAGCTTTCTTT
TRBV19	TRBJ2-1	NA	TRBD2	CASSDLAGVANEQFF	TGTGCCAGTAGTGATCTAGCGGGAGTTGCGAATGAGCAGTTCTTC
TRBV7-2	TRBJ1-2	NA	NA	CASSGQLNYGYTF	TGTGCCAGCAGCGGACAGCTTAACTATGGCTACACCTTC
TRBV24-1	TRBJ2-7	NA	TRBD1	CATSETGGSYEQYF	TGTGCCACCAGTGAGACAGGGGGGTCCTACGAGCAGTACTTC
TRBV18	TRBJ2-3	NA	TRBD1	CASSPPGQGVRSDTQYF	TGTGCCAGCTCACCACCGGGGCAGGGGGTACGATCAGATACGCAGTATTTT
TRBV7-3	TRBJ2-1	NA	TRBD1	CASSLMGGGTGVFHEQFF	TGTGCCAGCAGCTTAATGGGCGGAGGGACAGGGGTTTTCCATGAGCAGTTCTTC
TRBV24-1	TRBJ2-1	NA	NA	CATSDQNQGLRGQQFF	TGTGCCACCAGTGATCAAAATCAGGGGCTACGGGGTCAGCAGTTCTTC
TRBV20-1	TRBJ1-4	NA	NA	CSARDFRGVNEKLFF	TGCAGTGCTCGTGACTTCAGGGGTGTTAATGAAAAACTGTTTTTT
TRBV7-9	TRBJ2-7	NA	TRBD1	CASSPDLGQGVPYEQYF	TGTGCCAGCAGCCCAGATCTGGGACAGGGAGTACCCTACGAGCAGTACTTC
TRBV5-1	TRBJ2-7	NA	TRBD1	CASSSGQGSYEQYF	TGCGCCAGCAGCTCGGGACAGGGCTCCTACGAGCAGTACTTC
TRBV23-1	TRBJ2-5	NA	TRBD1	CASSQSLQGLETQYF	TGCGCCAGCAGTCAATCTTTACAGGGGTTGGAGACCCAGTACTTC
TRBV18	TRBJ1-2	NA	NA	CASSLTRDNYGYTF	TGTGCCAGCTCCCTCACTCGGGATAACTATGGCTACACCTTC